The 14 T cell receptor beta chains given below trace back to one sample, sequenced in a study of T cell repertoires in ileal Crohn's disease. Profiling relied on immunoSEQ multiplex PCR, and the TCRdb table lists in-frame clones only, not all of them. The sample has approximately 5,000 clones, 70% to 80% seen once. Sequenced sample: ileal tissue. All receptors come from an adult with Crohn's disease.

This chain joins TRBV6-1 and TRBJ1-1; perhaps TRBD1 as D (5 bases). There are 12 residues in the CDR3. V lost 8 bases, J lost 6 bases, and 13 bases lay in between. CDR1 is MNHNS and CDR2 is SASEGT in the germline V gene. The CDR3 reads CASLNGGSEAFF. The CDR3 DNA is TGTGCCAGCCTCAACGGGGGGTCTGAAGCTTTCTTT.

This clone has just a few counts. V and J are TRBV19 and TRBJ2-1, with a possible D match to TRBD1 (7 bases). Trimming left V 3 bases short and J 3 bases short, with 12 bases between. Germline CDR1 and CDR2: LNHDA and SQIVND (reference sequence). The CDR3 has 15 amino acids. CDR3 bases: TGTGCCAGTAGTATGTCCCAGGGGGGCTACAATGAGCAGTTCTTC. Amino acid sequence: CASSMSQGGYNEQFF.

V usage is TRBV11-3 and J usage is TRBJ2-2, with 11 bases aligning to TRBD1. V gave up 5 bases and J gave up 5 bases; unmatched junction bases: 4. Germline CDR1 SGHNT, CDR2 YENEEA. The CDR3 runs to 15 residues. The CDR3 protein is CASSPGQGATGELFF. The CDR3 region has the DNA TGTGCCAGCAGCCCTGGACAGGGGGCAACCGGGGAGCTGTTTTTT.

This clone has only a few counts. This chain connects TRBV5-8 to TRBJ2-1; 16 nucleotides match TRBD2. The germline V gene encodes CDR1 SGHTS and CDR2 YDEGEE. The V and J ends lost 3 bases and 6 bases, in that order; junction bases with no gene match: 3. The CDR3 consists of 16 residues. CDR3 in amino acids: CASSSGTSGRANEQFF. CDR3 nucleotides: TGTGCCAGCAGCTCCGGGACTAGCGGGAGGGCCAATGAGCAGTTCTTC.

This clone has only one observation. The V and J genes are TRBV5-1 and TRBJ2-7; D is unclear. The CDR3 has 14 residues. V lost 4 bases to trimming and J lost 2 bases, with 13 bases between them. The V gene's germline CDR1 is SGHRS and CDR2 YFSETQ. CDR3 DNA sequence: TGCGCCAGCAGCCCTCGCGAAGCGCCCTACGAGCAGTACTTC. It yields the protein CASSPREAPYEQYF.

The chain combines TRBV6-4 with TRBJ2-3; 10 bases agree with TRBD2. J was trimmed by 1 base and V by 3 bases; bases with no gene match: 4. The CDR3 has 16 amino acids. The germline V gene has CDR1 MRHNA and CDR2 SNTAGT. DNA for the CDR3: TGTGCCAGCAGTGAACACGGGACTAGCGGCACAGATACGCAGTATTTT. This sequence encodes CASSEHGTSGTDTQYF.

The V and J genes are TRBV7-2 and TRBJ2-7; the match to TRBD1 covers 8 bases. CDR1 and CDR2 from the germline V gene are SGHTA and FQGNSA. After removal of 4 bases from V and 3 bases from J, the junction contained 5 bases not matched to a gene. The CDR3 extends over 14 amino acids. Here the CDR3 reads CASSSGQGYYEQYF. DNA of the CDR3: TGTGCCAGCAGCTCAGGACAGGGTTACTACGAGCAGTACTTC.

V usage is TRBV7-2 and J usage is TRBJ1-1, with 10 bases lining up with TRBD1. V was pared by 4 bases and J by 10 bases, with 12 bases of the junction left unmatched. This CDR3 contains 15 residues. Germline CDR1 and CDR2: SGHTA and FQGNSA. CDR3: CASSSYNDRGRLAFF. CDR3 sequence (DNA): TGTGCCAGCAGCTCCTACAACGACAGGGGGCGTCTAGCTTTCTTT.

J is TRBJ2-1 and V is TRBV5-1; 9 bases map to TRBD1. This CDR3 spans 15 amino acids. J was trimmed by 6 bases and V by 0 bases; bases with no gene match: 4. Germline CDR1 is SGHRS and CDR2 is YFSETQ. Written as DNA, the CDR3 is TGCGCCAGCAGCTTGGGGGACAGGGAGGTCAATGAGCAGTTCTTC. The encoded protein is CASSLGDREVNEQFF.

This clone was observed a few times. This sequence joins TRBV2 and TRBJ2-7; TRBD1 aligns across 9 bases. Germline CDR1 SNHLY, CDR2 FYNNEI. Losses at the gene ends were 5 bases for V and 5 bases for J; bases not matched to a gene: 4. The CDR3 is 13 residues long. For the CDR3, the DNA is TGTGCCAGCAGTAAACAGGGGGCTAACGAGCAGTACTTC. Protein product: CASSKQGANEQYF.

The V gene is TRBV11-2, the J gene TRBJ2-1; 7 bases agree with TRBD2. V gave up 5 bases and J gave up 4 bases; unmatched junction bases: 5. Germline values: CDR1 SGHAT, CDR2 FQNNGV. The CDR3 contains 14 residues. The CDR3 DNA reads TGTGCCAGCAGCCCCGGGGGGAGTTACAATGAGCAGTTCTTC. Translating it yields CASSPGGSYNEQFF.

The chain joins TRBV19 to TRBJ2-3; 8 bases are a match to TRBD1. The CDR3 is made up of 15 amino acids. Germline V gene data show CDR1 as LNHDA and CDR2 as SQIVND (reference sequence). The J segment lost 5 bases and the V segment lost 0 bases, leaving 4 bases of the junction unmatched. CDR3 coding DNA: TGTGCCAGTAGTATAGAGACAGGGGTAAAAGATACGCAGTATTTT. This translates into CASSIETGVKDTQYF.

CDR3 DNA sequence: TGTGCCAGCAGCCGAACAGGGGGCGGTTCACCCCTCCACTTT. Translating it yields CASSRTGGGSPLHF. This chain uses TRBV27 with TRBJ1-6, with 9 positions matching TRBD1. V trimming: 6 bases; J trimming: 9 bases; junction bases outside the gene matches: 6. CDR1 is MNHEY and CDR2 is SMNVEV in the germline V gene (reference sequence). CDR3 size: 14 residues.

The J gene is TRBJ2-1, the V gene TRBV6-1, with a weak D call TRBD2 (6 bases). V was shortened by 8 bases and J by 4 bases, with 15 bases between the two germline ends. In germline, CDR1 is MNHNS, CDR2 SASEGT. The CDR3 is made up of 14 amino acids. The CDR3 DNA reads TGTGCCAGCGGACTACCTTTTACTTACAATGAGCAGTTCTTC. It codes for CASGLPFTYNEQFF.